The 20 T cell receptor beta chains below all came from one sample that was sequenced in a study of cytomegalovirus exposure and HLA in healthy donors. The study ran its PCR with 60 Vbeta and 13 Jbeta primers. Here immunoSEQ multiplex PCR was the method, and the copy in TCRdb shows in-frame clones only, minus some. The sample shows some 65,000 clones, around 68% of them seen only once. Sequencing was performed on PBMCs. These receptors were collected from a woman under 40 in good health and CMV-seronegative.

J is TRBJ1-1 and V is TRBV6-1; no clear D gene. The CDR3 runs 13 residues. Trimming cost V 6 bases and J 1 base, with 9 bases left between them. Germline V gene data show CDR1 as MNHNS and CDR2 as SASEGT. CDR3 sequence reads: CASRRKENTEAFF. CDR3 coding DNA: TGTGCCAGCAGGCGGAAGGAGAACACTGAAGCTTTCTTT.

This chain uses TRBV7-3 with TRBJ2-3; TRBD2 agrees at 12 bases. J gave up 1 base and V 5 bases, and 7 bases lay outside the gene matches. Germline V lookup: CDR1 SGHTA, CDR2 FQGTGA. The CDR3 extends over 17 amino acids. In DNA form, the CDR3 reads TGTGCCAGCAGCCCTCCACTAGCGGGGGGCCGCACAGATACGCAGTATTTT. Translated, it gives CASSPPLAGGRTDTQYF.

The V and J genes are TRBV7-8 and TRBJ1-3; 9 bases align to TRBD1. From germline, CDR1 is SGHVS and CDR2 FQNEAQ. V shed 4 bases and J 2 bases; nucleotides not matched to a gene: 6. The CDR3 length is 16 residues. The CDR3 sequence: CASSWDREFAGNTIYF. The CDR3 bases are TGTGCCAGCAGCTGGGACAGGGAATTTGCTGGAAACACCATATATTTT.

J is TRBJ2-3 and V is TRBV9; maybe TRBD2 (6 bases). The CDR3 loop spans 14 amino acids. Looked up from germline, CDR1 is SGDLS and CDR2 is YYNGEE. V lost 0 bases to trimming and J lost 4 bases, with 9 bases between them. The CDR3 region has the DNA TGTGCCAGCAGCGTAGTATGGGACTCAGATACGCAGTATTTT. It is translated as CASSVVWDSDTQYF. Filled out from reference TRBV9 and TRBJ2-3, the complete variable domain reads DSGVTQTPKHLITATGQRVTLRCSPRSGDLSVYWYQQSLDQGLQFLIQYYNGEERAKGNILERFSAQQFPDLHSELNLSSLELGDSALYFCASSVVWDSDTQYFGPGTRLTVL.

A few counts support this clone. This sequence joins TRBV7-2 and TRBJ2-5, with TRBD1 identical over 8 bases. The CDR3 spans 12 residues. CDR1 is SGHTA and CDR2 is FQGNSA in the germline V gene. With V trimmed by 7 bases and J by 5 bases, 3 bases remained unmatched. The CDR3 bases are TGTGCCAGCATACAGGGGGTGGAGACCCAGTACTTC. Translation: CASIQGVETQYF.

This clone was seen only a few times. The chain combines TRBV27 with TRBJ1-6; 7 nucleotides line up with TRBD1. The CDR3 sequence is 16 residues long. CDR1 and CDR2 from the germline V gene are MNHEY and SMNVEV (reference sequence). V was pared by 2 bases and J by 5 bases, with 6 bases of the junction left unmatched. The DNA for the CDR3 is TGTGCCAGCAGTTTAAGGGGGCTGATCCATAATTCACCCCTCCACTTT. Translating it yields CASSLRGLIHNSPLHF.

The gene calls are TRBV13 and TRBJ1-1; 7 bases fit TRBD1. This CDR3 contains 14 residues. V lost 5 bases to trimming and J lost 1 base; unmatched junction nucleotides: 4. Germline CDR1 reads PRHDT; CDR2 reads FYEKMQ (reference sequence). CDR3 coding DNA: TGTGCCAGCAGCCTCAACAGGGGGAACACTGAAGCTTTCTTT. It translates to CASSLNRGNTEAFF.

V usage is TRBV9 and J usage is TRBJ1-1; D call uncertain. Trimming removed 0 bases from V and 11 bases from J, with 14 bases in between. Germline V gene lookup returns CDR1 SGDLS and CDR2 YYNGEE. The CDR3 contains 13 residues. This CDR3 is CASSVDSGPGAFF. In DNA, the CDR3 is TGTGCCAGCAGCGTAGACAGTGGGCCCGGTGCTTTCTTT.

The rearrangement links TRBV9 to TRBJ1-1, with D perhaps TRBD1 (5 bases). Trimming shortened V by 0 bases and J by 7 bases, and 10 bases separated the two germline ends. This CDR3 is 13 amino acids long. In germline, CDR1 is SGDLS, CDR2 YYNGEE. The CDR3 bases are TGTGCCAGCAGCGTAGAGATGCAGGGTGAAGCTTTCTTT. Its protein product is CASSVEMQGEAFF. Variable domain in full (rest from reference TRBV9 and TRBJ1-1): DSGVTQTPKHLITATGQRVTLRCSPRSGDLSVYWYQQSLDQGLQFLIQYYNGEERAKGNILERFSAQQFPDLHSELNLSSLELGDSALYFCASSVEMQGEAFFGQGTRLTVV.

The genes are TRBV9 and TRBJ2-1; no clear D gene. CDR3 size: 14 residues. Deletions cut 0 bases from V and 10 bases from J, with 14 bases between. Germline V CDR1 and CDR2: SGDLS, YYNGEE. The CDR3: CASSVEGDGREQFF. CDR3 nucleotide sequence: TGTGCCAGCAGCGTAGAAGGAGACGGTCGAGAGCAGTTCTTC.

The chain combines TRBV10-1 with TRBJ2-7, with 8 bases identical to TRBD2. V was clipped by 6 bases and J by 4 bases; unmatched bases: 11. The CDR3 loop spans 15 amino acids. Per germline, CDR1 WNHNN and CDR2 SYGVQD (reference sequence). The CDR3 nucleotides read TGCGCCAGCAGCCCGGGGGGGCAGGGGCTGTACGAGCAGTACTTC. Amino acids: CASSPGGQGLYEQYF.

There are a few counts of this clone. The V call is TRBV7-9, the J call TRBJ1-5; 9 bases are a match to TRBD1. Per the germline V gene, CDR1 is SEHNR and CDR2 is FQNEAQ (reference sequence). The CDR3 extends over 18 amino acids. With V trimmed by 4 bases and J by 0 bases, 10 bases remained unmatched. The CDR3 reads CASSYAGQGSYSNQPQHF. CDR3 DNA: TGTGCCAGCAGCTATGCGGGACAGGGCTCGTATAGCAATCAGCCCCAGCATTTT.

This clone showed up many times. This chain uses TRBV6-5 with TRBJ1-1, with TRBD1 identical over 10 bases. Per the germline V gene, CDR1 is MNHEY and CDR2 is SVGAGI. The length of the CDR3 is 12 residues. Losses at the gene ends were 7 bases for V and 8 bases for J; bases not matched to a gene: 4. CDR3 DNA: TGTGCCAGCATTGACAGGGGGCGGGAAGCTTTCTTT. Protein: CASIDRGREAFF.

This chain joins TRBV6-5 and TRBJ1-5, with 8 positions matching TRBD1. Germline loops: CDR1 MNHEY, CDR2 SVGAGI. V shed 5 bases and J 6 bases; nucleotides not matched to a gene: 9. The CDR3 covers 15 residues. DNA for the CDR3: TGTGCCAGCAGTAAGGCGACAGGGGTGGGTCAGCCCCAGCATTTT. It encodes CASSKATGVGQPQHF.

In its sample, this clone was seen once. V gene TRBV27 combines with J gene TRBJ2-3, with TRBD2 matching 12 bases. The trim removed 4 bases at V and 4 bases at J, leaving 3 bases unmatched. Looked up from germline, CDR1 is MNHEY and CDR2 is SMNVEV (reference sequence). CDR3 length: 15 residues. The CDR3 region is CASSSSGGAPDTQYF. In DNA, the CDR3 is TGTGCCAGCAGTTCTAGCGGGGGGGCCCCAGATACGCAGTATTTT.

The chain carries TRBV18 and TRBJ2-5; perhaps TRBD2 as D (5 bases). Trimming removed 0 bases at V and 1 base at J, with 6 bases between. Looked up from germline, CDR1 is KGHSH and CDR2 is LQKENI. The CDR3 runs to 14 residues. CDR3 bases: TGTGCCAGCTCACCACCGGGGAGCCAAGAGACCCAGTACTTC. As protein: CASSPPGSQETQYF.

This chain uses TRBV4-2 with TRBJ1-1; TRBD1 matches at 11 bases. The V and J ends lost 4 bases and 5 bases, in that order; junction bases with no gene match: 9. CDR1 LGHNA and CDR2 YNFKEQ come from the germline V gene. The CDR3 has 16 residues. The CDR3 here is CASSLLAGTGGTEAFF. CDR3 sequence (DNA): TGTGCCAGCAGCCTACTAGCCGGGACAGGGGGGACTGAAGCTTTCTTT.

This rearrangement joins TRBV13 to TRBJ1-2; D may be TRBD1 (5 bases). The V gene lost 1 base and the J gene lost 5 bases, with 17 bases spanning the gap. Germline CDR1 reads PRHDT; CDR2 reads FYEKMQ (reference sequence). The CDR3 contains 16 residues. CDR3 coding DNA: TGTGCCAGCAGCTTAGAGGACCGGGGGGATCGGTATGGCTACACCTTC. This translates into CASSLEDRGDRYGYTF.

The genes are TRBV4-1 and TRBJ1-2, with 8 bases identical to TRBD1. CDR3 size: 17 residues. Germline trimming cut 0 bases from V and 5 bases from J; bases unmatched to any gene: 11. The germline gives CDR1 MGHRA, CDR2 YSYEKL. CDR3 DNA sequence: TGCGCCAGCAGCCAAGATATGGCCGCAGGGGGCCGTTATGGCTACACCTTC. Its translation is CASSQDMAAGGRYGYTF.

The chain couples TRBV7-9 to TRBJ2-7, with D possibly being TRBD2 (5 bases). V lost 4 bases to trimming and J lost 7 bases, with 14 bases between them. CDR3 length: 13 residues. Germline assignment: CDR1 SEHNR and CDR2 FQNEAQ (reference sequence). The CDR3: CASSSGLPGEQYF. The CDR3 DNA sequence: TGTGCCAGCAGCTCCGGGCTCCCGGGGGAGCAGTACTTC. Full variable domain (rest looked up from reference TRBV7-9 and TRBJ2-7): DTGVSQNPRHKITKRGQNVTFRCDPISEHNRLYWYRQTLGQGPEFLTYFQNEAQLEKSRLLSDRFSAERPKGSFSTLEIQRTEQGDSAMYLCASSSGLPGEQYFGPGTRLTVT.